Listed here are 11 T cell receptor beta chains from one sample, sequenced in a study of T cells in Graves' hyperthyroidism and ophthalmopathy. Amplified TCR beta CDR3 regions derived from RNA transcripts. The study used the HTBI primer set for a first-round RT-PCR of the TCR CDR3. TCRdb re-derived calls from the multiplex PCR reads in MiXCR, one entry per CDR3 protein. The sample has under 600,000 distinct CDR3 sequences, approximately 15% seen once; the top ten hold roughly 3%. Sequencing input: blood. These receptor sequences come from a woman aged 40 to 50 with Graves' ophthalmopathy.

This clonotype was recorded many times. The CDR3 loop is CASGSASTDTQYF. The DNA of the CDR3 is TGTGCCAGTGGCAGCGCTAGCACAGATACGCAGTATTTT. The rearrangement uses TRBV6-1 and TRBJ2-3, with D unresolved. The V end was cut by 9 bases, the J end by 0 bases, with 10 bases between. The germline CDR1 and CDR2 sequences are MNHNS and SASEGT. This CDR3 has 13 amino acids.

This clonotype is labeled as medium-sized. This sequence joins TRBV2 and TRBJ1-6; tentative D call: TRBD1 (5 bases). Per germline, CDR1 SNHLY and CDR2 FYNNEI. Trimming left V 10 bases short and J 6 bases short, with 19 bases between. The CDR3 is 15 amino acids. The CDR3 sequence is CATVAGTGGNSPLHF. The CDR3 DNA reads as TGTGCCACCGTTGCGGGGACCGGGGGTAATTCACCCCTCCACTTT.

This clonotype has just a few counts. This chain joins TRBV20-1 and TRBJ2-3, with D unresolved. The ends were cut back, 7 bases at V and 1 base at J, with 15 bases in the middle. The CDR3 is made up of 14 amino acids. CDR1 is DFQATT, CDR2 SNEGSKA, per germline (reference sequence). The CDR3, as DNA: TGCAGTGGGCCAGGAGCGTACCGCACAGATACGCAGTATTTT. It codes for CSGPGAYRTDTQYF.

V gene TRBV5-4 combines with J gene TRBJ2-7, with TRBD1 identical over 7 bases. Germline V lookup: CDR1 SGHNT, CDR2 YYREEE (reference sequence). The CDR3 consists of 15 residues. Germline trimming cut 2 bases from V and 3 bases from J; bases unmatched to any gene: 8. CDR3 protein: CASSFSQGRHYEQYF. The CDR3 coding sequence is TGTGCCAGCAGCTTTTCACAGGGGCGACACTACGAGCAGTACTTC.

This clonotype has a handful of counts. The chain combines TRBV7-9 with TRBJ1-5, with D uncertain. This CDR3 has 13 residues. Trimming stripped 6 bases from V and 3 bases from J, with 9 bases between. Germline V gene lookup returns CDR1 SEHNR and CDR2 FQNEAQ (reference sequence). The CDR3 sequence is CASRMAANQPQHF. The CDR3 nucleotides read TGTGCCAGCAGAATGGCAGCCAATCAGCCCCAGCATTTT.

This rearrangement joins TRBV6-2 or TRBV6-3 to TRBJ1-3; D uncertain. Germline CDR1 is MNHEY and CDR2 is SVGEGT. V lost 4 bases and J 4 bases, leaving 11 bases between the germline ends. CDR3 length: 14 amino acids. The CDR3 nucleotides are TGTGCCAGCAGTTGCTCTCCGGGAGGAAACACCATATATTTT. Encoded protein: CASSCSPGGNTIYF.

There are many counts of this clonotype. The rearrangement uses TRBV5-1 and TRBJ2-1; the D call may be TRBD1 or TRBD2 (5 bases each). Germline V gives CDR1 SGHRS, CDR2 YFSETQ. There are 15 residues in the CDR3. Trimming pared 6 bases from V and 0 bases from J, leaving 13 bases between. The CDR3 DNA is TGCGCCAGCACCAATGGGGGTAGCTCCTACAATGAGCAGTTCTTC. Its protein product is CASTNGGSSYNEQFF.

Regarding this clonotype: A clone one base away is much larger, so this may be a read error. This chain uses TRBV7-2 with TRBJ2-2, with TRBD1 as a possible D gene (5 bases). The V end lost 5 bases, the J end lost 4 bases, and 23 bases lay between the germline ends. Germline V CDR1 and CDR2: SGHTA, FQGNSA. The CDR3 loop spans 18 amino acids. The CDR3 is CASSEKGLDLSSTGELFF. In DNA, the CDR3 is TGTGCCAGCAGCGAAAAGGGGCTGGACCTCTCAAGCACCGGGGAGCTGTTTTTT.

This clonotype was detected many times. The rearrangement uses TRBV11-3 and TRBJ2-1; 13 bases are a match to TRBD2. The V segment lost 5 bases and the J segment 2 bases; nucleotides outside the gene matches: 3. Germline values: CDR1 SGHNT, CDR2 YENEEA. The length of the CDR3 is 16 residues. CDR3 sequence: CASSLTSGGAYNEQFF. CDR3 DNA sequence: TGTGCCAGCAGCCTAACTAGCGGGGGGGCCTACAATGAGCAGTTCTTC.

This clonotype was observed many times. The V gene is TRBV12-3 or TRBV12-4, the J gene TRBJ2-7; D unresolved. Trimming cost V 3 bases and J 2 bases, with 8 bases left between them. The CDR3 covers 13 residues. CDR3 DNA: TGTGCCAGCAGTTTGTGGGCCACCTACGAGCAGTACTTC. It is translated as CASSLWATYEQYF.

This clonotype was seen at least ten times. This chain links TRBV20-1 with TRBJ2-1; TRBD2 agrees at 9 bases. This CDR3 spans 15 amino acids. Germline CDR1 and CDR2: DFQATT and SNEGSKA (reference sequence). J was trimmed by 1 base and V by 2 bases; bases with no gene match: 3. CDR3 DNA sequence: TGCAGTGCTAGATTCCTAGCGGGGTCCTACAATGAGCAGTTCTTC. Encoded protein: CSARFLAGSYNEQFF.